The rows below give T cell receptor beta chains drawn from one sample of a study of T cells expressing NK-cell markers. With the 5' RACE reads reprocessed, TCRdb shows one record per CDR3 protein and no DNA. The listing records about 5,000 distinct CDR3 sequences. Specimen: blood T cells: a sorted CD56 or NKG2C T cell subset, CD4+ or CD8+ T cells, or bulk PBMC T cells (not recorded which). The source is a man younger than 35 in good health. CDR3s include the opening cysteine and the closing phenylalanine or tryptophan. Not all rows give a size; the values are once, few, many and, for expanded clones, a class.

size,V,J,CDR3
NA,TRBV5-1,TRBJ2-2,CASSVAAGELFF
NA,TRBV6-2/TRBV6-3,TRBJ2-1,CASSPSGGGGNEQFF
NA,TRBV4-3,TRBJ2-3,CASSQERGSRNTQYF
NA,TRBV9,TRBJ1-5,CASSVGDTNQPQHF
medium-sized,TRBV29-1,TRBJ2-1,CSVEGGQTTINEQFF
medium-sized,TRBV27,TRBJ2-5,CASSLSQGWETQYF
medium-sized,TRBV20-1,TRBJ2-1,CSARDSSDYNEQFF
NA,TRBV4-3,TRBJ2-1,CASSQGTSGYNEQFF
NA,TRBV4-3,TRBJ2-3,CASSHLSTDTQYF
medium-sized,TRBV12-3/TRBV12-4,TRBJ1-2,CASSFSGGYGYTF
medium-sized,TRBV5-1,TRBJ1-1,CASSTDRANTEAFF
NA,TRBV19,TRBJ1-5,CASKGRTGSYSNQPQHF
medium-sized,TRBV4-2,TRBJ2-7,CASSQLSTYEQYF
medium-sized,TRBV6-5,TRBJ1-5,CASSPRDRQAYGNQPQHF
medium-sized,TRBV7-3,TRBJ2-3,CASRQEGRSTDTQYF
NA,TRBV5-1,TRBJ2-5,CASRTGLETQYF
medium-sized,TRBV7-9,TRBJ1-4,CASSFPGQTNEKLFF
NA,TRBV2,TRBJ2-3,CASSGRRSSDTQYF
NA,TRBV28,TRBJ2-7,CASSSQQGRSAEQYF
medium-sized,TRBV15,TRBJ2-1,CATSKGLAGAHSYNEQFF
NA,TRBV11-3,TRBJ2-1,CASSLAGNEQFF
NA,TRBV2,TRBJ2-7,CASRPPLGNSGEQYF
NA,TRBV12-3/TRBV12-4,TRBJ1-4,CAINGQANEKLFF
NA,TRBV19,TRBJ1-2,CASSIGEGFGYGYTF
medium-sized,TRBV4-2,TRBJ1-5,CASSPRGPNQPQHF
NA,TRBV19,TRBJ2-1,CASTGVSYNEQFF
NA,TRBV3-1,TRBJ2-3,CASSPPTSSDTQYF
medium-sized,TRBV12-3/TRBV12-4,TRBJ2-1,CASSFGTGAEQFF
medium-sized,TRBV20-1,TRBJ2-1,CSARPAGREGSYNEQFF
medium-sized,TRBV9,TRBJ2-7,CASSATGGDPYEQYF
medium-sized,TRBV6-1,TRBJ1-4,CAADRGDEKLFF
medium-sized,TRBV3-1,TRBJ1-2,CASSPTGETGYTF
medium-sized,TRBV6-5,TRBJ2-1,CASSYSVAGVEQFF
medium-sized,TRBV6-5,TRBJ2-2,CASTYPSGSPGELFF
NA,TRBV9,TRBJ2-1,CASSVPAGGPVEQFF
medium-sized,TRBV4-1,TRBJ1-1,CASSSEGFTEAFF
NA,TRBV5-1,TRBJ2-3,CASSTRLGDTQYF
medium-sized,TRBV29-1,TRBJ2-4,CSVGWGENIQYF
NA,TRBV9,TRBJ2-1,CASSPTPAVDNEQFF
medium-sized,TRBV7-9,TRBJ2-5,CASSQMASGETQYF
NA,TRBV15,TRBJ1-5,CATSDADTSNQPQHF
medium-sized,TRBV13,TRBJ2-7,CASSLQAGPGYEQYF
NA,TRBV20-1,TRBJ2-3,CSDGGRAPDTQYF
medium-sized,TRBV3-2,TRBJ2-2,CASSQLQGTGELFF
medium-sized,TRBV12-3/TRBV12-4,TRBJ2-1,CASAVDWPSYNEQFF
NA,TRBV4-3,TRBJ2-1,CASSQEEGNEQFF